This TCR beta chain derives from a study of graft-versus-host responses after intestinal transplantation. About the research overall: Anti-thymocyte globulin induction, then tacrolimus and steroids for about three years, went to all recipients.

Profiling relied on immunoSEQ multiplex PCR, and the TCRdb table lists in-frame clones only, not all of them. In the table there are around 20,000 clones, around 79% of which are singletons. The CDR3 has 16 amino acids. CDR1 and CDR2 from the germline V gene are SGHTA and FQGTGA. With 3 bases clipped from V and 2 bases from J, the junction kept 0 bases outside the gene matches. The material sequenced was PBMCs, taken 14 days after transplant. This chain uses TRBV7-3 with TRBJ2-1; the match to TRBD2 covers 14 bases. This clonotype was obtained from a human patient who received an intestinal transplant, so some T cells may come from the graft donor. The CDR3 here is CASSLTSGRAYNEQFF. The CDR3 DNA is TGTGCCAGCAGCTTGACTAGCGGGAGGGCCTACAATGAGCAGTTCTTC.